A selection of T cell receptor beta chains follows, all from one sample in a study of shared clonotypes between healthy human individuals. This table comes from immunoSEQ multiplex PCR, and its TCRdb copy is limited to in-frame clones, with some not included. Here the sample spans hundreds of thousands of clones, approximately 96% being singletons. The material sequenced was naive CD8+ T cells sorted from blood. The receptors shown here come from a woman between 25 and 40 years old in good health. Each CDR3 is given with its conserved first and last residue. The D gene is left open where the match is weak. Only part of the rows carry a size: once, few, many, or a class if the clone is expanded.

TRBV7-8	-	-	TRBJ1-5	CASSLAGRASNQPQHF	TGTGCCAGCAGCTTAGCGGGGAGGGCGAGCAATCAGCCCCAGCATTTT
TRBV27	TRBD1	-	TRBJ2-7	CASRTYTGGEQYF	TGTGCCAGCAGGACTTACACAGGGGGCGAGCAGTACTTC
TRBV7-3	-	-	TRBJ2-1	CASSFIGDNEQFF	TGTGCCAGCAGCTTCATTGGGGACAATGAGCAGTTCTTC
TRBV25-1	-	-	TRBJ2-5	CASGDKFGGLWETQYF	TGTGCCAGCGGAGACAAATTTGGGGGACTCTGGGAGACCCAGTACTTC
TRBV28	TRBD1	once	TRBJ1-5	CASSPNWDRDSNQPQHF	TGTGCCAGCAGTCCAAACTGGGACAGGGATAGCAATCAGCCCCAGCATTTT
TRBV28	TRBD1	-	TRBJ2-5	CASSLGQGALETQYF	TGTGCCAGCAGTTTAGGACAGGGGGCTCTGGAGACCCAGTACTTC
TRBV13	-	-	TRBJ2-3	CASSLAGGDTDTQYF	TGTGCCAGCAGCTTAGCGGGCGGCGACACAGATACGCAGTATTTT
TRBV28	-	-	TRBJ2-3	CASSFQGPTDTQYF	TGTGCCAGCAGTTTCCAGGGCCCCACAGATACGCAGTATTTT
TRBV5-6	-	-	TRBJ2-7	CASSREASSYEQYF	TGTGCCAGCAGCCGTGAGGCGTCCTCCTACGAGCAGTACTTC
TRBV7-8	TRBD2	-	TRBJ2-3	CASSETSGRADTQYF	TGTGCCAGCAGCGAAACTAGCGGGAGGGCCGATACGCAGTATTTT
TRBV19	-	once	TRBJ1-5	CASSIVQNRQVPQHF	TGTGCCAGTAGTATCGTACAGAATCGTCAGGTTCCCCAGCATTTT
TRBV7-9	-	-	TRBJ1-5	CASSLSGVGNQPQHF	TGTGCCAGCAGCTTATCGGGGGTAGGCAATCAGCCCCAGCATTTT
TRBV2	-	-	TRBJ2-3	CASTNPGSFQYF	TGTGCCAGCACCAATCCGGGATCTTTTCAGTATTTT
TRBV7-8	-	-	TRBJ1-5	CASSLLSGGSNQPQHF	TGTGCCAGCAGCTTATTATCCGGGGGCAGCAATCAGCCCCAGCATTTT
TRBV7-9	-	once	TRBJ2-5	CASGGWAQETQYF	TGTGCCAGTGGTGGCTGGGCACAAGAGACCCAGTACTTC
TRBV5-4	-	-	TRBJ2-1	CASSSPGAGRNNEQFF	TGTGCCAGCAGCTCGCCGGGGGCAGGGAGAAACAATGAGCAGTTCTTC
TRBV9	TRBD1	-	TRBJ1-2	CASSMTGNYGYTF	TGTGCCAGCAGCATGACAGGGAACTATGGCTACACCTTC
TRBV28	-	-	TRBJ2-1	CASSSPFGGMGNEQFF	TGTGCCAGCAGTTCCCCCTTCGGCGGGATGGGCAATGAGCAGTTCTTC
TRBV7-9	-	-	TRBJ2-3	CASSFRETGTDTQYF	TGTGCCAGCAGCTTCAGGGAGACGGGCACAGATACGCAGTATTTT
TRBV27	-	-	TRBJ2-7	CASSTLAQPYEQYF	TGTGCCAGCAGTACTTTAGCGCAACCCTACGAGCAGTACTTC
TRBV5-4	-	-	TRBJ1-1	CASSRGYTEAFF	TGTGCCAGCAGTCGGGGGTACACTGAAGCTTTCTTT
TRBV10-1	-	once	TRBJ2-3	CASSESRPDTQYF	TGCGCCAGCAGTGAGAGCAGGCCAGATACGCAGTATTTT
TRBV5-6	TRBD2	-	TRBJ2-7	CASSLRLAGYYEQYF	TGTGCCAGCAGCTTGAGACTAGCGGGATACTACGAGCAGTACTTC
TRBV29-1	-	-	TRBJ1-1	CSVVGGNTEAFF	TGCAGCGTTGTTGGGGGGAACACTGAAGCTTTCTTT
TRBV30	-	-	TRBJ1-1	CAWREGANTEAFF	TGTGCCTGGAGAGAGGGAGCGAACACTGAAGCTTTCTTT
TRBV19	-	-	TRBJ1-5	CASEDTLGQPQHF	TGTGCCAGTGAGGACACGCTAGGTCAGCCCCAGCATTTT